Listed below are T cell receptor beta chains from one sample, sequenced in a study of beta chain features in type 1 diabetes. TCRdb's copy holds only in-frame clones and misses some; the assay was immunoSEQ multiplex PCR. The table has roughly 280,000 clones, approximately 25% seen once. The sample was naive CD4+ T cells from blood. Source of these receptors: a woman aged 30 to 39 with type 1 diabetes. Each CDR3 is given with its conserved first and last residue.

TRBV18 CASSPLISQGRTNTEAFF
TRBV29-1 CSVSGQTNYGYTF
TRBV30 CAWAIAGNEQFF
TRBV2 CASGLAGVADTQYF
TRBV30 CAWCRTDLTDTQYF
TRBV7-9 CASLPGRFTDTQYF
TRBV4-2 CASSQDQYEQYF
TRBV18 CASSPPNLAYNEQFF
TRBV29-1 CSVPPDQETQYF
TRBV9 CASSVDREGTEAFF
TRBV6-5 CASSYSSTQGGNEQFF
TRBV30 CAWSAGTGGNQPQHF
TRBV5-6 CASSLDAGQGADYGYTF
TRBV6-5 CASSYLNRNYGYTF
TRBV7-2 CASSRGTSGVITGELFF
TRBV25-1 CASSPISAGTANYGYTF
TRBV29-1 CSVGQGEDGYTF
TRBV6-5 CASSYQLAGHNEQFF
TRBV5-6 CASSLILETQYF
TRBV18 CASSPLSGRSETQYF
TRBV7-2 CASSLVGTSWTDTQYF
TRBV5-4 CASSPVESGTEAFF
TRBV7-8 CASSADSNGEQFF
TRBV4-1 CASSQEPNQPQHF
TRBV18 CASSPREDTEAFF
TRBV10-3 CAISESPDQPQHF
TRBV29-1 CSVAGEIGQLNQPQHF
TRBV18 CASSPRSGAVGGYTF
TRBV7-2 CASSFTITDTQYF
TRBV9 CASSPLEATPYEQYF
TRBV30 CAWSGGQRNQPQHF
TRBV9 CASTAGTGELFF